The rows below give T cell receptor beta chains drawn from one sample of a study of T-cell reconstitution after alpha-beta-depleted transplantation in children. TCRdb recomputed calls from the PCR reads with MiXCR, one row per CDR3 protein. The sample carries about 610,000 distinct CDR3 sequences, under 12% recorded once. The sequencing used PBMCs from the stem cell graft donor, collected from the stem cell graft. The receptors shown here come from a human donor who donated a stem cell graft to a child with acute myeloid leukemia. The CDR3 runs from the conserved cysteine through the conserved F or W. D genes are given only for firm matches. Not all rows give a size; the values are once, few, many and, for expanded clones, a class.

v_call	d_call	clone_size	j_call	cdr3_aa	cdr3_nt
TRBV29-1	.	.	TRBJ2-7	CSVTRSSYEQYF	TGCAGCGTGACGAGAAGCTCCTACGAGCAGTACTTC
TRBV7-2	.	few	TRBJ1-3	CASSLRPRNTIYF	TGTGCCAGCAGCCTGCGTCCCCGAAACACCATATATTTT
TRBV6-1	TRBD1	.	TRBJ2-2	CASSRITNRGNTGELFF	TGTGCCAGCAGCCGTATCACCAACAGGGGTAACACCGGGGAGCTGTTTTTT
TRBV12-3/TRBV12-4	.	.	TRBJ2-2	CASSLTSTELFF	TGTGCCAGCAGTTTAACTAGTACGGAGCTGTTTTTT
TRBV20-1	TRBD1	.	TRBJ2-1	CSARVGQGIDEQFF	TGCAGTGCCCGTGTCGGACAGGGGATCGATGAGCAGTTCTTC
TRBV29-1	TRBD2	.	TRBJ2-3	CSVESLAGRTDTQYF	TGCAGCGTTGAATCACTAGCGGGCCGCACAGATACGCAGTATTTT
TRBV30	TRBD2	.	TRBJ2-5	CAWGTSVETQYF	TGTGCCTGGGGAACTAGCGTAGAGACCCAGTACTTC
TRBV5-1	.	many	TRBJ2-5	CASSLTLRQETQYF	TGCGCCAGCAGCTTAACACTCCGCCAAGAGACCCAGTACTTC
TRBV20-1	.	.	TRBJ2-3	CSAPPRSTDTQYF	TGCAGTGCTCCGCCTAGAAGCACAGATACGCAGTATTTT
TRBV12-3/TRBV12-4	TRBD1	many	TRBJ1-1	CASSPGGNTEAFF	TGTGCCAGCAGCCCAGGGGGGAACACTGAAGCTTTCTTT
TRBV20-1	.	few	TRBJ2-1	CSARDNRGAPGNEQFF	TGCAGTGCTAGAGATAATCGCGGCGCCCCCGGCAATGAGCAGTTCTTC
TRBV18	.	many	TRBJ2-3	CASSPGDTQYF	TGTGCCAGCTCACCGGGAGATACGCAGTATTTT
TRBV20-1	.	.	TRBJ1-5	CSAIDQNFNQPQHF	TGCAGTGCTATAGACCAGAATTTCAATCAGCCCCAGCATTTT
TRBV7-8	.	.	TRBJ1-6	CASTASGGLSPLHF	TGTGCCAGCACCGCTTCCGGTGGTCTTTCACCCCTCCACTTT
TRBV7-9	.	few	TRBJ2-7	CASSLAGESYEQYF	TGTGCCAGCAGTCTAGCCGGGGAGTCCTACGAGCAGTACTTC
TRBV29-1	.	many	TRBJ1-2	CSAYLQGAYGYTF	TGCAGCGCCTACCTACAAGGAGCCTATGGCTACACCTTC
TRBV6-2/TRBV6-3	.	few	TRBJ1-5	CASSYGKGSQPQHF	TGTGCCAGCAGTTACGGGAAAGGTAGTCAGCCCCAGCATTTT
TRBV7-7	TRBD2	few	TRBJ2-3	CASSRNSGRTDTQYF	TGTGCTAGCAGCAGAAATAGCGGGAGAACAGATACGCAGTATTTT
TRBV20-1	.	few	TRBJ2-1	CSARAVPYSYNEQFF	TGCAGTGCTAGGGCCGTGCCTTACTCCTACAATGAGCAGTTCTTC
TRBV20-1	TRBD2	few	TRBJ2-2	CSARAGGSTGELFF	TGCAGTGCTAGGGCGGGAGGTTCCACCGGGGAGCTGTTTTTT
TRBV20-1	.	few	TRBJ2-6	CSARPVWSGANVLTF	TGCAGTGCTCGGCCCGTTTGGTCTGGGGCCAACGTCCTGACTTTC
TRBV15	.	many	TRBJ2-1	CATSSPTLGEQFF	TGTGCCACCAGCAGCCCAACATTGGGTGAGCAGTTCTTC
TRBV21-1	.	.	TRBJ1-5	CASSKGEGVGNQPQHF	TGTGCCAGCAGCAAGGGGGAGGGGGTGGGCAATCAGCCCCAGCATTTT
TRBV5-1	.	.	TRBJ2-7	CASSPGWGRENCEQYF	TGCGCCAGCAGCCCGGGATGGGGGCGGGAGAACTGCGAGCAGTACTTC
TRBV6-5	.	few	TRBJ1-5	CASSYEGKQPQHF	TGTGCCAGCAGTTACGAAGGGAAACAGCCCCAGCATTTT
TRBV20-1	TRBD2	.	TRBJ2-7	CSAQRTTSGSYEQYF	TGCAGTGCGCAGAGGACTACTAGCGGGAGTTACGAGCAGTACTTC
TRBV5-1	TRBD1	.	TRBJ2-5	CASSHGTDEETQYF	TGCGCCAGCAGCCACGGGACAGACGAAGAGACCCAGTACTTC
TRBV27	TRBD1	.	TRBJ2-7	CASSLYRGLGDKQYF	TGTGCCAGCAGTTTATACAGGGGGCTTGGAGACAAGCAGTACTTC
TRBV30	TRBD1	few	TRBJ2-1	CMGQSFNEQFF	TGTATGGGACAGAGCTTCAATGAGCAGTTCTTC
TRBV7-8	TRBD1	few	TRBJ1-3	CASSARDRGGTSGNTIYF	TGTGCCAGCAGCGCCCGGGACAGGGGTGGTACTTCTGGAAACACCATATATTTT
TRBV29-1	.	.	TRBJ2-1	CSVYHNEQFF	TGCAGCGTTTACCACAATGAGCAGTTCTTC
TRBV20-1	TRBD2	many	TRBJ2-5	CSARDRGSGETQYF	TGCAGTGCTAGAGATCGCGGGAGCGGCGAGACCCAGTACTTC
TRBV7-2	TRBD2	many	TRBJ2-7	CASSSPGLSGYEQYF	TGTGCCAGCAGCTCTCCGGGACTTAGCGGGTACGAGCAGTACTTC
TRBV29-1	.	many	TRBJ1-1	CSVAVREEWYGEAFF	TGCAGCGTTGCTGTCAGGGAAGAGTGGTATGGTGAAGCTTTCTTT
TRBV30	TRBD2	.	TRBJ2-5	CAWSKGIAGGETQYF	TGTGCCTGGAGTAAGGGGATAGCGGGAGGGGAGACCCAGTACTTC
TRBV7-8	.	few	TRBJ2-2	CASSHRARGNTGELFF	TGTGCCAGCAGCCATCGTGCCAGAGGGAACACCGGGGAGCTGTTTTTT
TRBV5-8	TRBD1	.	TRBJ1-6	CASSPTGQHNSPLHF	TGTGCCAGCAGCCCCACGGGACAGCATAATTCACCCCTCCACTTT
TRBV4-3	TRBD1	.	TRBJ2-4	CASSQVSTGDLAKNIQYF	TGCGCCAGCAGCCAAGTATCAACAGGGGACCTAGCCAAAAACATTCAGTACTTC
TRBV5-1	.	many	TRBJ2-1	CASSKTSFRYNEQFF	TGCGCCAGCAGCAAGACTAGTTTTCGGTATAATGAGCAGTTCTTC
TRBV25-1	.	.	TRBJ1-6	CASSEQNSPLHF	TGTGCCAGCAGTGAACAGAATTCACCCCTCCACTTT
TRBV25-1	TRBD2	.	TRBJ2-3	CASTDPLAGGTDTQYF	TGTGCCAGCACCGACCCACTAGCGGGGGGCACAGATACGCAGTATTTT
TRBV5-1	.	many	TRBJ2-1	CASSLEPKRHNEQFF	TGCGCCAGCAGCTTGGAGCCTAAGAGACACAATGAGCAGTTCTTC
TRBV14	.	few	TRBJ2-1	CASSQQLYNEQFF	TGTGCCAGCAGCCAACAGCTCTACAATGAGCAGTTCTTC
TRBV29-1	.	many	TRBJ2-7	CSVDGQGTYEQYF	TGCAGCGTTGATGGTCAGGGGACCTACGAGCAGTACTTC
TRBV15	TRBD2	many	TRBJ2-3	CATSRDGLAGGTDTQYF	TGTGCCACCAGCAGAGACGGACTAGCGGGAGGAACAGATACGCAGTATTTT
TRBV18	.	few	TRBJ2-2	CASSPIITGELFF	TGTGCCAGCTCACCAATCATCACCGGGGAGCTGTTTTTT
TRBV7-3	TRBD2	.	TRBJ2-2	CASSLTGTSYAGELFF	TGTGCCAGCAGTTTAACCGGGACTAGCTATGCCGGGGAGCTGTTTTTT
TRBV20-1	TRBD1	.	TRBJ2-4	CCAYPPKQGIEANIQYF	TGCTGTGCCTACCCCCCGAAACAGGGGATCGAGGCAAACATTCAGTACTTC
TRBV12-3/TRBV12-4	.	.	TRBJ2-4	CASSPGTTKNIQYF	TGTGCCAGCAGTCCCGGGACGACCAAAAACATTCAGTACTTC
TRBV15	.	many	TRBJ2-5	CATSRGGVETQYF	TGTGCCACCAGCAGAGGGGGAGTGGAGACCCAGTACTTC
TRBV5-1	.	.	TRBJ2-2	CASSLANGGELFF	TGCGCCAGCAGCTTGGCTAACGGCGGGGAGCTGTTTTTT
TRBV20-1	.	.	TRBJ1-6	CSARSQGSSPLHF	TGCAGTGCTAGGTCGCAGGGCAGTTCACCCCTCCACTTT
TRBV5-6	.	many	TRBJ2-1	CASSHHLDSYNEQFF	TGTGCCAGCAGCCACCATCTAGATTCCTACAATGAGCAGTTCTTC
TRBV4-3	TRBD2	few	TRBJ2-7	CASSRQRGNYEQYF	TGCGCCAGCAGCCGGCAGCGGGGGAACTACGAGCAGTACTTC
TRBV7-2	.	many	TRBJ2-7	CASSLTSSYEQYF	TGTGCCAGCAGCTTAACAAGCTCCTACGAGCAGTACTTC
TRBV7-9	.	.	TRBJ2-7	CASSWVGGGEQCF	TGTGCCAGCAGCTGGGTGGGAGGGGGCGAGCAGTGCTTC
TRBV5-1	.	many	TRBJ2-1	CASSLDGDWSEQFF	TGCGCCAGCAGCTTGGATGGGGATTGGAGTGAGCAGTTCTTC
TRBV20-1	TRBD2	few	TRBJ2-1	CSARRGDEQFF	TGCAGTGCTAGACGGGGGGATGAGCAGTTCTTC
TRBV29-1	TRBD2	few	TRBJ2-1	CSAGTSGPYNEQFF	TGCAGCGCGGGGACTAGCGGGCCCTACAATGAGCAGTTCTTC